A single T cell receptor beta chain is shown here with its context. The data originate from a study of blood T cell repertoires in COVID-19. As for the study in general: Donors in the United States, Italy and Spain gave samples during acute or convalescent COVID-19. T cells, B-cell-depleted T cells, or PBMCs supplied cDNA or gDNA.

CDR3 length: 15 residues. CDR1 is SGHDN, CDR2 FVKESK, per germline. Trimming left V 0 bases short and J 4 bases short, with 13 bases between. Authors' data handling: Cell counts per sample came from amplifying reference gene primers. Sequencing used immunoSEQ multiplex PCR; TCRdb keeps in-frame clones, though not all of them. V and J calls and clone size are those listed in that table; D and trimming were worked out from the DNA. Of fewer than 60,000 clones listed, roughly 74% are singletons. The V gene is TRBV14, the J gene TRBJ2-7; D is perhaps TRBD1 (5 bases). The clonotype originates from a human donor in a cohort sampled during active COVID-19. The sequenced sample consisted of peripheral blood. CDR3 nucleotide sequence: TGTGCCAGCAGCCAAGAGCAGGGTGAGATTTACGAGCAGTACTTC. Amino acids: CASSQEQGEIYEQYF.